This T cell receptor beta chain was observed in a study of T cells in Graves' hyperthyroidism and ophthalmopathy. For the study at large: At the time of initial diagnosis and before any treatment, peripheral blood was collected. General study findings and limits: In validation, the model predicted ophthalmopathy. These predictions came a median about 6.8 months before onset.

The CDR3 length is 17 residues. CDR1 and CDR2 from the germline V gene are ENHRY and SYGVKD. V shed 5 bases and J shed 0 bases, with 18 bases lying between them. This clonotype showed up many times. Its specificity is unknown. Each person with ophthalmopathy scored at least 3 on the Clinical Activity Score, reached NOSPECS grade 4 or higher, and had been ill under 3 months. Every diagnosis used clinical symptoms, serum thyroxine and TRAb, thyroid ultrasound and orbital computed tomography. TCR beta CDR3 region amplification was performed from RNA transcripts. A first-round RT-PCR of the TCR CDR3 used the HTBI primer set. TCRdb re-derived calls from the multiplex PCR reads in MiXCR, one entry per CDR3 protein. The sample carries more than 500,000 distinct CDR3 sequences, roughly 15% recorded once.

The sequence derives from a woman aged 25 to 39 with Graves' ophthalmopathy. Specimen: blood. V usage is TRBV10-3 and J usage is TRBJ2-3; possible D gene TRBD2, 6 bases. DNA of the CDR3: TGTGCCATCAGTTCATCCACAGACGGGAGTAGCACAGATACGCAGTATTTT. Translation: CAISSSTDGSSTDTQYF.